This TCR beta chain was sequenced in a study of glioma-infiltrating T cells. The study's findings and limits: Non-neoplastic patients had below-expected tissue-blood divergence, while all gliomas exceeded expectation. CDR3 overlap between tissue and blood was very small.

This clonotype has at least ten counts. The antigen remains unidentified. The iRepertoire nested amplicon-rescue multiplex PCR amplified TCR alpha and beta CDR3s from RNA. One-step reverse transcription and amplification started from around 100-400 ng of tissue mRNA or PBMC total RNA. TCRdb independently ran MiXCR on the multiplex PCR reads; one entry per CDR3 protein. The sample lists under 200,000 distinct CDR3 sequences; 30% to 40% were seen once. CDR3 length equals 16 residues. V lost 2 bases, J lost 5 bases, and 19 bases lay in between. Looked up from germline, CDR1 is MGHRA and CDR2 is YSYEKL. The chain couples TRBV4-1 to TRBJ2-7; D not certain. The specimen was glioma tissue, nonneoplastic brain tissue, or PBMCs (not recorded which). This clonotype originated in a human donor with low-grade glioma or glioblastoma, undergoing nonglioma brain surgery, or in good health (not recorded which). The CDR3 bases are TGCGCCAGCAGCCAACCCACCTCGGGCGGCGGACACGAGCAGTACTTC. Amino acid sequence: CASSQPTSGGGHEQYF.